This TCR beta chain was documented in a study of blood T cell repertoires in COVID-19. V was clipped by 8 bases and J by 2 bases, with 10 bases between them. From germline, CDR1 is MDHEN and CDR2 SYDVKM. CDR3 length equals 13 residues. Study processing details: The authors estimated nucleated cell counts from reference gene primer amplification. Some clones are missing from TCRdb's copy, which holds only in-frame ones; the method was immunoSEQ multiplex PCR. D and trimming come from the DNA, and the V and J calls and clone size come from that table. The sample holds about 54,000 clones, almost 85% seen once.

The source material was peripheral blood. The chain combines TRBV28 with TRBJ2-1, with a possible D match to TRBD2 (5 bases). This receptor was taken from a human donor in a cohort sampled during active COVID-19. DNA of the CDR3: TGTGCCAGCGATAGCGAAACCTACAATGAGCAGTTCTTC. Its protein is CASDSETYNEQFF.